The 32 T cell receptor beta chains in this list originate from one sample, sequenced in a study of a mutant IDH1 vaccine in newly diagnosed glioma. Time point noted: week 23, last vaccination. Vaccinated patients received 300 ug of mutant IDH1 20-mer peptide per dose, with topical imiquimod. Repertoires were generated with immunoSEQ multiplex PCR, while TCRdb's copy carries only in-frame clones and drops some. Among under 45,000 clones, around 76% were seen once, and the ten largest hold roughly 4.8%. These receptors lack a known antigen. Sequences were derived from PBMCs, sampled from a glioma patient whose treatment included an IDH1 peptide vaccine. These receptor sequences come from a man between 45 and 60 years old with glioma.

CDR3 DNA sequence: TGTGCCAGCAGTCCAAGGGGGGGAGGTTACAATGAGCAGTTCTTC. This translates into CASSPRGGGYNEQFF. The chain has TRBV7-2 and TRBJ2-1; a weak D match, TRBD2 (7 bases). Germline V lookup: CDR1 SGHTA, CDR2 FQGNSA. CDR3 length equals 15 residues. Deletions cut 6 bases from V and 4 bases from J, with 16 bases between.

The table lists this clone with a few counts. The V gene is TRBV18, the J gene TRBJ2-1; D call uncertain. This CDR3 comprises 15 residues. Germline V gene lookup returns CDR1 KGHSH and CDR2 LQKENI. V lost 0 bases to trimming and J lost 8 bases, with 14 bases between them. DNA for the CDR3: TGTGCCAGCTCACCACCCGGTGGAGTTAAGTATGAGCAGTTCTTC. Translation: CASSPPGGVKYEQFF.

The rearrangement uses TRBV28 and TRBJ1-4; 9 nucleotides agree with TRBD1. The CDR3 is made up of 14 amino acids. J was trimmed by 5 bases and V by 6 bases; bases with no gene match: 4. Germline CDR1 MDHEN, CDR2 SYDVKM. The CDR3, as DNA: TGTGCCAGCAGCGTGACAGGGGGAAATGAAAAACTGTTTTTT. It yields the protein CASSVTGGNEKLFF.

This clone was observed a few times. The gene calls are TRBV7-2 and TRBJ1-1, with TRBD1 as a possible D gene (6 bases). CDR1 and CDR2 from the germline V gene are SGHTA and FQGNSA. The CDR3 length is 13 residues. V was shortened by 6 bases and J by 1 base, with 9 bases between the two germline ends. CDR3 DNA: TGTGCCAGCAGACTGGACAGGAACACTGAAGCTTTCTTT. Translating it yields CASRLDRNTEAFF.

This rearrangement joins TRBV7-2 to TRBJ1-3, with D possibly matching TRBD1 (6 bases). The germline V gene has CDR1 SGHTA and CDR2 FQGNSA. The ends were cut back, 5 bases at V and 1 base at J, with 18 bases in the middle. There are 17 residues in the CDR3. In nucleotides, the CDR3 is TGTGCCAGCAGCCCATGGGACATCTCGAGGTCTGGAAACACCATATATTTT. Its translation: CASSPWDISRSGNTIYF.

The V call is TRBV6-5, the J call TRBJ1-1; D is undetermined. The CDR3 loop spans 15 amino acids. Germline lookup yields CDR1 MNHEY and CDR2 SVGAGI. V gave up 0 bases and J gave up 5 bases, with 13 bases separating them. The CDR3 nucleotides are TGTGCCAGCAGTTACTCAATTACGGGGAGGACTGAAGCTTTCTTT. It yields the protein CASSYSITGRTEAFF.

The chain uses TRBV9 and TRBJ2-2, with 11 bases matching TRBD2. The V and J ends lost 0 bases and 6 bases, in that order; junction bases with no gene match: 7. The CDR3 has 17 residues. The germline V gene encodes CDR1 SGDLS and CDR2 YYNGEE. DNA of the CDR3: TGTGCCAGCAGCGTAGGTAGCGGGGGGGCCTCGGCCGGGGAGCTGTTTTTT. Its protein product is CASSVGSGGASAGELFF.

This chain connects TRBV25-1 to TRBJ2-4; D not certain. Per the germline V gene, CDR1 is MGHDK and CDR2 is SYGVNS. V was shortened by 4 bases and J by 0 bases, with 7 bases between the two germline ends. The CDR3 extends over 14 amino acids. The DNA of the CDR3 is TGTGCCAGCAGTGCCTACCTAGCCAAAAACATTCAGTACTTC. Translating it yields CASSAYLAKNIQYF.

This sequence joins TRBV2 and TRBJ1-2; D is undetermined. The CDR3 length is 11 residues. Germline V gives CDR1 SNHLY, CDR2 FYNNEI. The germline V and J ends were trimmed by 6 bases and 2 bases, with 4 bases remaining between them. CDR3 protein: CASSENYGYTF. The DNA for the CDR3 is TGTGCCAGCAGCGAGAACTATGGCTACACCTTC.

The V call is TRBV5-4, the J call TRBJ2-3; a possible D gene is TRBD2 (5 bases). CDR1 and CDR2 from the germline V gene are SGHNT and YYREEE (reference sequence). The CDR3 runs to 15 residues. V was cut by 4 bases and J by 4 bases, with 16 bases left in between. CDR3 region: CASSLEVGRADTQYF. The CDR3 DNA reads TGTGCCAGCAGCCTGGAGGTGGGAAGAGCAGATACGCAGTATTTT.

This clone was counted a single time. V gene TRBV27 combines with J gene TRBJ2-2; TRBD2 matches 8 bases. Germline CDR1 and CDR2: MNHEY and SMNVEV (reference sequence). J lost 6 bases, V lost 7 bases, and 4 bases had no gene match. CDR3 length equals 13 residues. CDR3 region: CASTSGGAGELFF. CDR3 coding DNA: TGTGCCAGCACCTCCGGGGGGGCCGGGGAGCTGTTTTTT.

This clone was found a few times. V and J are TRBV4-1 and TRBJ2-4; D uncertain. Germline V lookup: CDR1 MGHRA, CDR2 YSYEKL. The CDR3 has 15 amino acids. Trimming took 0 bases from V and 0 from J, leaving 6 bases between them. The CDR3: CASSQDQRAKNIQYF. The CDR3 bases are TGCGCCAGCAGCCAAGATCAAAGAGCCAAAAACATTCAGTACTTC.

This clone was detected once. V and J are TRBV5-1 and TRBJ2-5; perhaps D is TRBD1 or TRBD2 (5 bases each). V dropped 3 bases and J dropped 2 bases, with 14 bases sitting between them. The CDR3 is 15 residues long. Germline CDR1 and CDR2: SGHRS and YFSETQ. The CDR3, as DNA: TGCGCCAGCAGCTCGGGACCTAAGGGGCAAGAGACCCAGTACTTC. Its protein is CASSSGPKGQETQYF.

About this clone itself: Germline and junction disagree at one end, which may indicate a read error. The gene calls are TRBV7-7 and TRBJ2-5; D might be TRBD2 (5 bases). CDR3 length equals 13 residues. Germline V gene data show CDR1 as SSHAT and CDR2 as FNYEAQ (reference sequence). CDR3: CASSPDFGETQYF. CDR3 coding DNA: TGTGCTAGCAGCCCGGACTTTGGGGAGACCCAGTACTTC.

This chain links TRBV6-5 with TRBJ2-3; D not resolved. Between the trimmed V and J ends, which lost 3 bases and 6 bases, there was a span of 13 bases. The germline gives CDR1 MNHEY, CDR2 SVGAGI. This CDR3 comprises 14 residues. The CDR3: CASSYFGVADTQYF. The DNA of the CDR3 is TGTGCCAGCAGTTATTTTGGGGTGGCCGATACGCAGTATTTT.

This sequence joins TRBV19 and TRBJ1-1, with D possibly TRBD1 on 5 matching bases. The CDR3 sequence is 14 residues long. Trimming took off 3 bases at V and 5 bases at J, with 13 bases between the two ends. Germline-derived CDR1 and CDR2 are LNHDA and SQIVND (reference sequence). Written as DNA, the CDR3 is TGTGCCAGTAGTATTAAATCGAGGGGAACTGAAGCTTTCTTT. Its protein is CASSIKSRGTEAFF.

This clone was counted once. CDR3 DNA sequence: TGTGCCAGCAGTGAAGAAGGTGACGGCTACACCTTC. Translating gives CASSEEGDGYTF. The V and J genes are TRBV6-1 and TRBJ1-2; D unclear. V was cut by 1 base and J by 8 bases, with 8 bases left in between. The CDR3 has 12 residues. Looked up from germline, CDR1 is MNHNS and CDR2 is SASEGT.

This clone is labeled medium-sized. V is TRBV6-5 and J is TRBJ2-2; weak D call: TRBD2 (5 bases). The length of the CDR3 is 13 residues. The V end was cut by 6 bases, the J end by 6 bases, with 11 bases between. From germline, CDR1 is MNHEY and CDR2 SVGAGI. Here the CDR3 reads CASSSGWAGELFF. CDR3 bases: TGTGCCAGCAGCAGCGGCTGGGCCGGGGAGCTGTTTTTT.

The gene calls are TRBV18 and TRBJ2-2, with D perhaps being TRBD1 or TRBD2 (5 bases each). Trimming cost V 2 bases and J 5 bases, with 6 bases left between them. Germline CDR1 KGHSH, CDR2 LQKENI. The CDR3 totals 13 residues. This chain's CDR3 is CASSPGGTGELFF. DNA of the CDR3: TGTGCCAGCTCACCAGGGGGTACCGGGGAGCTGTTTTTT.

This chain joins TRBV11-2 and TRBJ1-4; D not resolved. Germline V gene lookup returns CDR1 SGHAT and CDR2 FQNNGV. The CDR3 extends over 14 amino acids. V lost 4 bases, J lost 8 bases, and 14 bases lay in between. CDR3 loop: CASSSGFPGEKLFF. In DNA form, the CDR3 reads TGTGCCAGCAGCTCCGGGTTCCCTGGAGAAAAACTGTTTTTT.

This clone was counted only a few times. The gene calls are TRBV15 and TRBJ2-7; weak D call: TRBD2 (6 bases). From germline, CDR1 is LNHNV and CDR2 YYDKDF (reference sequence). This CDR3 comprises 15 residues. V was pared by 0 bases and J by 5 bases, with 14 bases between. DNA of the CDR3: TGTGCCACCAGCAGAGACTTCGGGGGAGCGGACGAGCAGTACTTC. It encodes CATSRDFGGADEQYF.

The rearrangement links TRBV19 to TRBJ1-2; a possible D gene is TRBD1 (5 bases). The CDR3 has 11 amino acids. V lost 7 bases and J lost 6, with 9 bases in between. The germline gives CDR1 LNHDA, CDR2 SQIVND (reference sequence). The CDR3 DNA follows: TGTGCCAGTAACACCAGGGATGGCTACACCTTC. Translating it yields CASNTRDGYTF.

The CDR3, as DNA: TGCGCCAGCAGCCAAGGGCAGGGTCTGGCCAACGTCCTGACTTTC. This gives the protein CASSQGQGLANVLTF. The chain has TRBV4-1 and TRBJ2-6; TRBD1 is a possible D gene (5 bases). The CDR3 spans 15 residues. V was shortened by 1 base and J by 6 bases, with 10 bases between the two germline ends. CDR1 MGHRA and CDR2 YSYEKL come from the germline V gene.

V and J are TRBV6-5 and TRBJ1-4; D is possibly TRBD1 (5 bases). V dropped 0 bases and J dropped 6 bases, with 11 bases sitting between them. In germline, CDR1 is MNHEY, CDR2 SVGAGI. CDR3 size: 15 residues. CDR3: CASSYSGRGDEKLFF. CDR3 coding DNA: TGTGCCAGCAGTTACTCGGGGCGAGGGGATGAAAAACTGTTTTTT.

The V call is TRBV2, the J call TRBJ1-5; 7 nucleotides line up with TRBD1. This CDR3 is 14 amino acids long. The germline V gene encodes CDR1 SNHLY and CDR2 FYNNEI. V gave up 6 bases and J gave up 5 bases; unmatched junction bases: 7. CDR3 protein: CASSDRDRYQPQHF. As DNA, the CDR3 is TGTGCCAGCAGCGACCGGGACAGATATCAGCCCCAGCATTTT.

The sample holds a few counts of this clone. Additional DNA sequences in this sample encode the identical CDR3. The rearrangement links TRBV7-2 to TRBJ2-7; no reliable D call. Trimming took 5 bases from V and 0 from J, leaving 2 bases between them. The germline CDR1 and CDR2 sequences are SGHTA and FQGNSA. This CDR3 has 11 residues. The CDR3 reads CASSPSYEQYF. CDR3 coding DNA: TGTGCCAGCAGCCCCTCCTACGAGCAGTACTTC.

The rearrangement joins TRBV11-2 to TRBJ1-1; no clear D. Germline V gene data show CDR1 as SGHAT and CDR2 as FQNNGV. This CDR3 is built from 13 residues. With 8 bases removed from V and 1 base from J, the gap between germline ends came to 11 bases. The CDR3 here is CASSTPENTEAFF. Here the CDR3 DNA reads TGTGCCAGCTCGACACCCGAGAACACTGAAGCTTTCTTT.

The J gene is TRBJ2-3, the V gene TRBV7-8; tentative D call: TRBD2 (6 bases). The CDR3 length is 15 residues. Germline V lookup: CDR1 SGHVS, CDR2 FQNEAQ. The V gene lost 1 base and the J gene lost 11 bases, with 19 bases spanning the gap. The CDR3 region is CASSLGPGTPYEQYF. The CDR3 DNA reads TGTGCCAGCAGCTTAGGGCCCGGGACTCCTTATGAGCAGTATTTT. Full variable domain (remainder filled in from reference TRBV7-8 and TRBJ2-3): GAGVSQSPRYKVAKRGQDVALRCDPISGHVSLFWYQQALGQGPEFLTYFQNEAQLDKSGLPSDRFFAERPEGSVSTLKIQRTQQEDSAVYLCASSLGPGTPYEQYFGPGTRLTVL.

The genes are TRBV6-4 and TRBJ2-3, with 9 positions matching TRBD2. The CDR3 length is 16 residues. With 0 bases clipped from V and 1 base from J, the junction kept 2 bases outside the gene matches. In germline, CDR1 is MRHNA, CDR2 SNTAGT. In DNA form, the CDR3 reads TGTGCCAGCAGTGACTCCGCTAGCGGGGGCACAGATACGCAGTATTTT. Its translation: CASSDSASGGTDTQYF.

This chain uses TRBV6-5 with TRBJ2-5; 7 positions agree with TRBD1. Germline loops: CDR1 MNHEY, CDR2 SVGAGI. J gave up 2 bases and V 4 bases, and 7 bases lay outside the gene matches. CDR3 length: 15 residues. The CDR3 reads CASSSRTGAQETQYF. The CDR3 DNA is TGTGCCAGCAGTTCGAGGACAGGAGCACAAGAGACCCAGTACTTC.

The genes are TRBV9 and TRBJ2-1, with 15 bases fitting TRBD2. The CDR3 has 18 amino acids. V lost 4 bases to trimming and J lost 3 bases; unmatched junction nucleotides: 8. CDR1 is SGDLS, CDR2 YYNGEE, per germline. CDR3 nucleotides: TGTGCCAGCAGCTTGGGACTAGCGGGGGGTCCTTTCTACAATGAGCAGTTCTTC. Amino acid sequence: CASSLGLAGGPFYNEQFF.

The genes are TRBV19 and TRBJ2-7; D gene unclear. Germline loops: CDR1 LNHDA, CDR2 SQIVND (reference sequence). This CDR3 is built from 15 residues. Trimming removed 3 bases at V and 0 bases at J, with 12 bases between. CDR3 protein: CASSIGSVSSYEQYF. CDR3 DNA sequence: TGTGCCAGTAGTATCGGATCGGTAAGCTCCTACGAGCAGTACTTC. The full variable domain, rest sourced from reference TRBV19 and TRBJ2-7, is DGGITQSPKYLFRKEGQNVTLSCEQNLNHDAMYWYRQDPGQGLRLIYYSQIVNDFQKGDIAEGYSVSREKKESFPLTVTSAQKNPTAFYLCASSIGSVSSYEQYFGPGTRLTVT.